Below, 14 T cell receptor beta chains from the same sample are listed, as sequenced in a study of regulatory T cells in long-lasting Graves disease. Time point here: newly diagnosed GD, antithyroid drugs for less than 3 months. PBMCs provided the RNA from which the TCR library was made. According to the study, TCR beta libraries were built with iRepertoire HTBI primers and CDR3-region Arm-PCR. TCRdb ran MiXCR on the multiplex PCR reads and lists one entry per CDR3 protein. The repertoire holds hundreds of thousands of distinct CDR3 sequences, with roughly 15% as singletons. The sample was also reused in another study, on T cells in Graves' hyperthyroidism and ophthalmopathy.

The sequenced sample was peripheral blood mononuclear cells (PBMCs), obtained at new diagnosis, from a patient treated with antithyroid drugs. These receptors all stem from a middle-aged woman with Graves disease.

As to this clonotype: This may be a read error: a much more frequent sequence differs by one nucleotide. This chain links TRBV7-2 with TRBJ2-1, with 9 bases matching TRBD2. Per germline, CDR1 SGHTA and CDR2 FQGNSA. This CDR3 region has 17 residues. This CDR3 reads CASSPPLGREGENDQFF. In DNA, the CDR3 is TGTGCCAGCAGCCCCCCCCTCGGGCGGGAGGGGGAAAATGATCAGTTCTTC.

In its sample, this clonotype was seen many times. The chain combines TRBV20-1 with TRBJ1-6; weak D call: TRBD1 (5 bases). This CDR3 contains 13 residues. The V end lost 6 bases, the J end lost 7 bases, and 13 bases lay between the germline ends. Germline CDR1 DFQATT, CDR2 SNEGSKA (reference sequence). The CDR3 reads CSAREGSNSPLHF. The CDR3 DNA reads as TGCAGTGCCAGGGAAGGTTCCAATTCACCCCTCCACTTT.

This clonotype showed up many times. The chain links TRBV11-2 to TRBJ2-3; D is perhaps TRBD2 (5 bases). From germline, CDR1 is SGHAT and CDR2 FQNNGV. V was shortened by 1 base and J by 6 bases, with 14 bases between the two germline ends. The CDR3 is made up of 15 amino acids. CDR3: CASSLVRGSGDTQYF. The CDR3 coding sequence is TGTGCCAGCAGCTTAGTTCGTGGGAGCGGTGATACGCAGTATTTT.

As for this clonotype: This may be a read error, as it is one base from a much larger clone. The chain carries TRBV12-3 or TRBV12-4 and TRBJ2-1, with D tentatively TRBD2 (7 bases). CDR3 length: 14 residues. The CDR3 is CASSGAGAYSEQFF. CDR3 DNA sequence: TGTGCCAGCAGCGGGGCGGGGGCCTACAGTGAGCAGTTCTTC.

CDR3 in amino acids: CASSVNHKPNTEAFF. The CDR3, as DNA: TGTGCCAGCAGCGTTAATCATAAACCCAACACTGAAGCTTTCTTT. The J gene is TRBJ1-1, the V gene TRBV13; D gene ambiguous. The V and J ends lost 5 bases and 2 bases respectively, with 15 bases between them. The CDR3 consists of 15 residues. Germline-derived CDR1 and CDR2 are PRHDT and FYEKMQ (reference sequence).

With respect to this clonotype: Mismatch with germline at one junction end may stem from a read error. The chain couples TRBV7-9 to TRBJ1-2, with 8 bases identical to TRBD1. The length of the CDR3 is 13 residues. The V gene's germline CDR1 is SEHNR and CDR2 FQNEAQ (reference sequence). The CDR3 coding sequence is TGTGCCAGCAGCAAGGACAGGGCCTATGGCTACAGCTTC. This encodes CASSKDRAYGYSF. The variable domain in full, with the rest retrieved from reference TRBV7-9 and TRBJ1-2, is DTGVSQNPRHKITKRGQNVTFRCDPISEHNRLYWYRQTLGQGPEFLTYFQNEAQLEKSRLLSDRFSAERPKGSFSTLEIQRTEQGDSAMYLCASSKDRAYGYSFGSGTRLTVV.

Many counts were recorded for this clonotype. The rearrangement uses TRBV12-3 or TRBV12-4 and TRBJ1-1; a weak D match, TRBD1 (5 bases). The CDR3 spans 14 residues. The V and J ends lost 6 bases and 1 base respectively, with 12 bases between them. The CDR3 region is CASRPSGGNTEAFF. CDR3 DNA: TGTGCCAGCAGGCCGTCGGGGGGGAACACTGAAGCTTTCTTT.

This clonotype was detected ten times or more. The gene calls are TRBV12-5 and TRBJ2-1; 14 bases are a match to TRBD2. The trim removed 0 bases at V and 2 bases at J, leaving 12 bases unmatched. The V gene's germline CDR1 is LGHNT and CDR2 FRNRAP. This CDR3 contains 21 residues. CDR3 nucleotides: TGTGCTAGTGGTTTGGTACACGGAGGGACTAGCGGGAGATCACCCTACAATGAGCAGTTCTTC. Encoded protein: CASGLVHGGTSGRSPYNEQFF.

This clonotype was found many times. V and J are TRBV19 and TRBJ2-1, with 9 nucleotides matching TRBD2. The CDR3 sequence is 16 residues long. The germline gives CDR1 LNHDA, CDR2 SQIVND (reference sequence). The V and J ends lost 5 bases and 4 bases, in that order; junction bases with no gene match: 9. The CDR3 sequence: CASSAVAGVGYNEQFF. DNA of the CDR3: TGTGCCAGTAGTGCAGTAGCGGGAGTGGGTTACAATGAGCAGTTCTTC. The variable domain in full, completed from reference TRBV19 and TRBJ2-1, reads DGGITQSPKYLFRKEGQNVTLSCEQNLNHDAMYWYRQDPGQGLRLIYYSQIVNDFQKGDIAEGYSVSREKKESFPLTVTSAQKNPTAFYLCASSAVAGVGYNEQFFGPGTRLTVL.

At least ten counts were recorded for this clonotype. The rearrangement uses TRBV12-3 or TRBV12-4 and TRBJ2-3, with D perhaps matching TRBD1 or TRBD2 (5 bases each). The length of the CDR3 is 17 residues. V was clipped by 1 base and J by 0 bases, with 14 bases between them. This CDR3 reads CASSLGVRGGSTDTQYF. CDR3 nucleotide sequence: TGTGCCAGCAGTTTAGGGGTCCGGGGCGGCAGCACAGATACGCAGTATTTT.

Concerning this clonotype itself: One junction end does not reproduce the germline sequence, and a read error may be involved. V is TRBV2 and J is TRBJ2-2; 8 bases are shared with TRBD2. This CDR3 comprises 15 residues. Germline-derived CDR1 and CDR2 are SNHLY and FYNNEI. DNA for the CDR3: TGTGCCAGCAAGCCAGCGGGAGTGAACATCGGGGAGCTGTTTTTT. This translates into CASKPAGVNIGELFF.

This clonotype has more than one count but fewer than ten. The gene calls are TRBV4-1 and TRBJ2-1; TRBD2 matches 10 bases. Unmatched junction bases numbered 16, after V lost 4 bases and J lost 10 bases. This CDR3 has 17 residues. Germline V gene data show CDR1 as MGHRA and CDR2 as YSYEKL. The CDR3 DNA follows: TGCGCCAGCAGCCCCTTCGGACTAGCGGCCGGCCTCAAAGAGCAGTTCTTC. Translated: CASSPFGLAAGLKEQFF.

The gene calls are TRBV3-1 and TRBJ1-2; D may be TRBD1 (5 bases). CDR3 size: 14 residues. Germline CDR1 is LGHDT and CDR2 is YNNKEL (reference sequence). V lost 0 bases and J lost 3, with 8 bases in between. The CDR3 here is CASSQEWGDYGYTF. DNA of the CDR3: TGTGCCAGCAGCCAAGAATGGGGGGACTATGGCTACACCTTC.

The chain combines TRBV6-1 with TRBJ2-7, with D possibly TRBD2 on 5 matching bases. The V and J ends lost 7 bases and 3 bases respectively, with 16 bases between them. CDR1 is MNHNS and CDR2 is SASEGT in the germline V gene. The CDR3 spans 14 residues. CDR3 bases: TGTGCCAGCACCATCCGGGAAGCGGACTACGAGCAGTACTTC. This codes for CASTIREADYEQYF.